The 9 T cell receptor beta chains below all came from one sample that was sequenced in a study of chemoradiotherapy in HPV16-positive cancers. The assay was immunoSEQ multiplex PCR, and TCRdb's table has in-frame clones only and misses some. The sample carries 2,500 to 3,500 clones, 75% to 80% recorded once. The sample was collected from a patient who underwent chemoradiotherapy. These receptors were taken from a human donor with HPV-associated anogenital cancer.

The CDR3 region is CASSRLAGGGNTDTQYF. The CDR3 nucleotides read TGCGCCAGCAGCCGACTAGCGGGAGGGGGTAACACAGATACGCAGTATTTT. The chain uses TRBV5-1 and TRBJ2-3, with 14 bases aligning to TRBD2. The CDR3 spans 17 residues. The V and J ends lost 4 bases and 2 bases, in that order; junction bases with no gene match: 6. Germline V CDR1 and CDR2: SGHRS, YFSETQ.

The V and J genes are TRBV7-9 and TRBJ2-7; TRBD2 is a possible D gene (5 bases). The CDR3 contains 16 residues. Germline CDR1 reads SEHNR; CDR2 reads FQNEAQ (reference sequence). V gave up 0 bases and J gave up 0 bases, with 12 bases separating them. CDR3 bases: TGTGCCAGCAGCTTAGCGACGGGATTGAGCTCCTACGAGCAGTACTTC. It translates to CASSLATGLSSYEQYF.

This rearrangement joins TRBV19 to TRBJ1-5; a weak D match, TRBD1 (5 bases). Trimming took 0 bases from V and 1 from J, leaving 7 bases between them. There are 15 residues in the CDR3. Germline loops: CDR1 LNHDA, CDR2 SQIVND (reference sequence). CDR3 region: CASSIENRSNQPQHF. The CDR3 bases are TGTGCCAGTAGTATAGAAAACAGGAGCAATCAGCCCCAGCATTTT.

V gene TRBV5-1 combines with J gene TRBJ1-4, with D unresolved. The CDR3 has 16 amino acids. Trimming left V 0 bases short and J 2 bases short, with 11 bases between. Germline V gives CDR1 SGHRS, CDR2 YFSETQ. This chain's CDR3 is CASSLGARTTNEKLFF. CDR3 nucleotide sequence: TGCGCCAGCAGCTTGGGGGCGAGGACGACTAATGAAAAACTGTTTTTT.

The rearrangement joins TRBV28 to TRBJ1-1; D is unclear. This CDR3 is 15 amino acids long. The germline CDR1 and CDR2 sequences are MDHEN and SYDVKM. The V end lost 4 bases, the J end lost 1 base, and 13 bases lay between the germline ends. Written as DNA, the CDR3 is TGTGCCAGCAGTTCCGCGTCGGGGTCGAACACTGAAGCTTTCTTT. It codes for CASSSASGSNTEAFF.

The J gene is TRBJ1-6, the V gene TRBV18; 9 bases align to TRBD1. Germline V gene sequence: CDR1 KGHSH, CDR2 LQKENI. J was trimmed by 11 bases and V by 3 bases; bases with no gene match: 5. The CDR3 contains 14 residues. CDR3 sequence: CASSPGQGWPPLHF. CDR3 DNA sequence: TGTGCCAGCTCACCGGGACAGGGTTGGCCACCCCTCCACTTT.

This chain joins TRBV7-9 and TRBJ1-3; the D is unclear. Trimming cost V 4 bases and J 0 bases, with 16 bases left between them. The CDR3 spans 17 residues. Germline V gene data show CDR1 as SEHNR and CDR2 as FQNEAQ (reference sequence). DNA for the CDR3: TGTGCCAGCAGCTCTTTCGTACCCCCTTACTCTGGAAACACCATATATTTT. This sequence encodes CASSSFVPPYSGNTIYF.

The rearrangement joins TRBV15 to TRBJ2-7, with 7 bases matching TRBD2. The CDR3 covers 14 residues. Germline lookup yields CDR1 LNHNV and CDR2 YYDKDF (reference sequence). With 5 bases clipped from V and 1 base from J, the junction kept 5 bases outside the gene matches. The CDR3 nucleotides are TGTGCCACCAGCGCCAGGCGGGGGTCCTACGAGCAGTACTTC. Its translation is CATSARRGSYEQYF.

V is TRBV21-1 and J is TRBJ1-1; the table's D call of TRBD1 was not tested on the DNA. TRBV21-1 is a documented pseudogene. The CDR3 length is 16 residues. DNA for the CDR3: TGTGCCAGCAGATACAGCTTCTACACAATTCGCACTGAAGCTTTCTTT. It is translated as CASRYSFYTIRTEAFF.